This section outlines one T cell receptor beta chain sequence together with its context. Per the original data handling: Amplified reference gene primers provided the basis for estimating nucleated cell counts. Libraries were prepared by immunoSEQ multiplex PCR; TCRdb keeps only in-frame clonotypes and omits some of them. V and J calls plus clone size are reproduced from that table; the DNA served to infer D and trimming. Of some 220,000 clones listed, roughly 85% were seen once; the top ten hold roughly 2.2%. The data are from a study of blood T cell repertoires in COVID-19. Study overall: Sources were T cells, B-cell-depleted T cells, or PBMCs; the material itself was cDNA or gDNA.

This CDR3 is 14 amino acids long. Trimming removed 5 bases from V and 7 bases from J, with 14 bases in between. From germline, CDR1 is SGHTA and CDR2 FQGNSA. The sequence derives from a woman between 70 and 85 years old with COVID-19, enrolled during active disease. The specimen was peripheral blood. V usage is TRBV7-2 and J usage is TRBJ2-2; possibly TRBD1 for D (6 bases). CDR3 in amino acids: CASSVDSSGGELFF. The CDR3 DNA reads TGTGCCAGCAGCGTGGACAGCAGTGGCGGGGAGCTGTTTTTT. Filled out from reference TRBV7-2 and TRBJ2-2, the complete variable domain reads GAGVSQSPSNKVTEKGKDVELRCDPISGHTALYWYRQSLGQGLEFLIYFQGNSAPDKSGLPSDRFSAERTGGSVSTLTIQRTQQEDSAVYLCASSVDSSGGELFFGEGSRLTVL.